The 11 T cell receptor beta chains presented below share a single source sample, sequenced in a study of early stage breast cancer tumors. Only in-frame clones appear in the TCRdb table, and some are missing; sequencing was by immunoSEQ multiplex PCR. The sample lists fewer than 35,000 clones, approximately 70% occurring once. Input material: breast tumor tissue. These receptors were taken from a person aged 30-39 years with breast cancer.

J is TRBJ2-3 and V is TRBV5-4; 9 bases match TRBD2. The CDR3 is 14 residues long. The V segment lost 5 bases and the J segment 2 bases; nucleotides outside the gene matches: 3. Germline CDR1 is SGHNT and CDR2 is YYREEE (reference sequence). CDR3 loop: CASRPSGTTDTQYF. For the CDR3, the DNA is TGTGCCAGCAGACCTAGCGGGACCACAGATACGCAGTATTTT.

The J gene is TRBJ1-2, the V gene TRBV5-6; the D is unclear. V was shortened by 4 bases and J by 1 base, with 11 bases between the two germline ends. Germline V gives CDR1 SGHDT, CDR2 YYEEEE. The CDR3 runs to 14 residues. The CDR3 DNA sequence: TGTGCCAGCAGCCCCCGCAGAGGTAACTATGGCTACACCTTC. This translates into CASSPRRGNYGYTF.

The V gene is TRBV27, the J gene TRBJ2-1; 9 bases fit TRBD1. This CDR3 is 17 amino acids long. The V segment lost 3 bases and the J segment 5 bases; nucleotides outside the gene matches: 11. The germline V gene encodes CDR1 MNHEY and CDR2 SMNVEV (reference sequence). CDR3 sequence (DNA): TGTGCCAGCAGTTTCCCTCCGGGGACAGGGAAGAACAATGAGCAGTTCTTC. It yields the protein CASSFPPGTGKNNEQFF.

The chain combines TRBV11-2 with TRBJ2-5; D gene uncertain. Germline CDR1 and CDR2: SGHAT and FQNNGV. This CDR3 has 11 residues. The V end lost 5 bases, the J end lost 13 bases, and 14 bases lay between the germline ends. CDR3 residues: CASSHTLARYF. Here the CDR3 DNA reads TGTGCCAGCAGCCATACACTGGCCCGGTACTTC. Filled out from reference TRBV11-2 and TRBJ2-5, the complete variable domain reads EAGVAQSPRYKIIEKRQSVAFWCNPISGHATLYWYQQILGQGPKLLIQFQNNGVVDDSQLPKDRFSAERLKGVDSTLKIQPAKLEDSAVYLCASSHTLARYFGPGTRLLVL.

This clone was detected a few times. The rearrangement links TRBV27 to TRBJ1-5, with 10 bases aligning to TRBD1. CDR3 length equals 19 residues. Germline V gene data show CDR1 as MNHEY and CDR2 as SMNVEV (reference sequence). The V segment lost 3 bases and the J segment 2 bases; nucleotides outside the gene matches: 13. DNA for the CDR3: TGTGCCAGCAGTTTTAGGGCGGGACAGGGGAGTATGGGCAATCAGCCCCAGCATTTT. Translating it yields CASSFRAGQGSMGNQPQHF.

The rearrangement links TRBV18 to TRBJ1-2; 9 bases line up with TRBD1. V dropped 4 bases and J dropped 3; count of bases not matched to a gene: 12. The CDR3 runs to 17 residues. In germline, CDR1 is KGHSH, CDR2 LQKENI. The CDR3 DNA reads TGTGCCAGCTCACGCACTTTGGGACAGGGACTTGACTATGGCTACACCTTC. Protein product: CASSRTLGQGLDYGYTF.

This chain links TRBV28 with TRBJ1-5; 10 bases match TRBD1. This CDR3 comprises 12 residues. Germline V gives CDR1 MDHEN, CDR2 SYDVKM. Germline trimming cut 8 bases from V and 5 bases from J; bases unmatched to any gene: 0. CDR3 coding DNA: TGTGCCAGCGGGACAGGGGATCAGCCCCAGCATTTT. It yields the protein CASGTGDQPQHF.

The chain uses TRBV25-1 and TRBJ1-6; D gene ambiguous. Germline V CDR1 and CDR2: MGHDK, SYGVNS. The CDR3 has 15 residues. Trimming cost V 3 bases and J 8 bases, with 14 bases left between them. This chain's CDR3 is CASSESLGTDSPLHF. The DNA of the CDR3 is TGTGCCAGCAGTGAGTCCTTGGGAACGGATTCACCCCTCCACTTT.

This rearrangement joins TRBV11-2 to TRBJ1-6; D gene uncertain. V was trimmed by 1 base and J by 9 bases, leaving 16 bases between them. CDR3 length: 16 residues. Germline assignment: CDR1 SGHAT and CDR2 FQNNGV. The CDR3 DNA sequence: TGTGCCAGCAGCTTAGGCGAGGCCAGTCAAGGTTCACCCCTCCACTTT. As protein: CASSLGEASQGSPLHF.

The chain has TRBV30 and TRBJ1-1; 12 bases match TRBD1. The CDR3 sequence is 15 residues long. CDR1 and CDR2 from the germline V gene are GTSNPN and SVGIG (reference sequence). V shed 2 bases and J 4 bases; nucleotides not matched to a gene: 5. CDR3 sequence: CAWSLGQGAGTEAFF. In DNA form, the CDR3 reads TGTGCCTGGAGTTTGGGACAGGGGGCCGGCACTGAAGCTTTCTTT.

The chain couples TRBV2 to TRBJ2-7; TRBD1 is a possible D gene (6 bases). The CDR3 is 14 amino acids. The germline V and J ends were trimmed by 10 bases and 2 bases, with 18 bases remaining between them. Per germline, CDR1 SNHLY and CDR2 FYNNEI. The CDR3 nucleotides are TGTGCCATCACAGGGCGAACTCTGACCTACGAGCAGTACTTC. This gives the protein CAITGRTLTYEQYF.